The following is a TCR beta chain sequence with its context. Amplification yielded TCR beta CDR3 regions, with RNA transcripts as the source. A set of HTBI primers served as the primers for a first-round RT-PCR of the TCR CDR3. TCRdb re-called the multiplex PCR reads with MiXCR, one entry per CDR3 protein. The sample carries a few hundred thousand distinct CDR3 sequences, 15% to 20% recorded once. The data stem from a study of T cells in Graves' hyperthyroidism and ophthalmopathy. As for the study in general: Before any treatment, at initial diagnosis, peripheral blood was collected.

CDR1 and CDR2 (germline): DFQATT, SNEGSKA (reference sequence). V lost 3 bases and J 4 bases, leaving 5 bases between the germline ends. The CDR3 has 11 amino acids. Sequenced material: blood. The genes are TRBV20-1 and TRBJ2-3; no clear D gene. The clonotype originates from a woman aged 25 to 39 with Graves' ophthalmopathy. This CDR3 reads CSASFADTQYF. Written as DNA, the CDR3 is TGCAGTGCTAGTTTTGCAGATACGCAGTATTTT.